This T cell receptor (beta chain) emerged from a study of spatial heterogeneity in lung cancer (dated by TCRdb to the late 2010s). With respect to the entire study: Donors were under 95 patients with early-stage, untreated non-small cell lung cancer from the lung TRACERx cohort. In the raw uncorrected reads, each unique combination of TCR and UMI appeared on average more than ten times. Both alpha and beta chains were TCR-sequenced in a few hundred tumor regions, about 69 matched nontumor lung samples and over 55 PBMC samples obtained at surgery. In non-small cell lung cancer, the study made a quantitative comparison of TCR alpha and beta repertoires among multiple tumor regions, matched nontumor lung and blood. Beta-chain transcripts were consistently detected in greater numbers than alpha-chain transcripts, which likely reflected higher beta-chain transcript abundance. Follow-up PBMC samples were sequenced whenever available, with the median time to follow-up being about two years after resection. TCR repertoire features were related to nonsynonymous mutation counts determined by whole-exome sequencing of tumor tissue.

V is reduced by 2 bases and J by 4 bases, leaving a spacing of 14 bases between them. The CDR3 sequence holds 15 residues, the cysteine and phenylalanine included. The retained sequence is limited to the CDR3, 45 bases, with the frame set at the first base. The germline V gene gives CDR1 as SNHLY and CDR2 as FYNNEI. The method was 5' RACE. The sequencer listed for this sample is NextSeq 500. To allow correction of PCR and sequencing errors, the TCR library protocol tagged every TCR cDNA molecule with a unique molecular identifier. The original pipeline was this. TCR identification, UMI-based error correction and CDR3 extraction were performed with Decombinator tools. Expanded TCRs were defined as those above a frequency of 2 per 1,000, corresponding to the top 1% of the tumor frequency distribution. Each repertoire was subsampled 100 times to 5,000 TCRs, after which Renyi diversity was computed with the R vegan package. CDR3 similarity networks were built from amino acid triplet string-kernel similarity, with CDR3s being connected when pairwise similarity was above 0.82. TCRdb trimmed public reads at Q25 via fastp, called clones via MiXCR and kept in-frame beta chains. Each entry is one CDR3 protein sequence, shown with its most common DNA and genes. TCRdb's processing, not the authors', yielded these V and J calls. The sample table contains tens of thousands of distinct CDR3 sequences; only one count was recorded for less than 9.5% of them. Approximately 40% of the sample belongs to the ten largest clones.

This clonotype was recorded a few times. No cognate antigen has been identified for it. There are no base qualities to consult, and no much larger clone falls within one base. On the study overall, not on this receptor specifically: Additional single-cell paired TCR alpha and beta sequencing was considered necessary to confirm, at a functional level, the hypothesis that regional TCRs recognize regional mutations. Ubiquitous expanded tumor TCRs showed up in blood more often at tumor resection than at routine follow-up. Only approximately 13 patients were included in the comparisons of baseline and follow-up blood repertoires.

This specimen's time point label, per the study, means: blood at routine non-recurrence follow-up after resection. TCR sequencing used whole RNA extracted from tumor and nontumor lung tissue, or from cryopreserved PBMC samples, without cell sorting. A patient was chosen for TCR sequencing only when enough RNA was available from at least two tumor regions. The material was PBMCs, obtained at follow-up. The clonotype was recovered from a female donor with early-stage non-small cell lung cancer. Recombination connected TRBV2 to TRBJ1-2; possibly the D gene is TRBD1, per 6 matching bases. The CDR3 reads CASSEQGSSLYGYTF. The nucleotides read TGTGCCAGCAGTGAACAGGGGTCCAGCCTCTATGGCTACACCTTC.